These T cell receptor beta chains were read from a single sample in a study of cytomegalovirus exposure and HLA in healthy donors. The protocol was immunoSEQ multiplex PCR, while the TCRdb copy is restricted to in-frame clones and leaves out a portion. The sample yields approximately 120,000 clones, about 80% seen once. Source material: PBMCs. These receptors all come from a woman aged 45-59 years in good health and CMV-seropositive. The CDR3 runs from the conserved cysteine through the conserved F or W. Each record gives: clone size, J gene, V gene, D gene, CDR3 protein, CDR3 DNA. A D gene is named only where the DNA matches it firmly. The size of a clone is reported for some rows only, either as once, few or many, or as a class for expanded clones.

- | TRBJ2-7 | TRBV7-8 | - | CATRPRWAYEQYF | TGTGCCACCCGACCCAGGTGGGCCTACGAGCAGTACTTC
once | TRBJ2-2 | TRBV19 | TRBD1 | CASSYPGTGVTGELFF | TGTGCCAGTAGTTACCCCGGGACAGGGGTTACCGGGGAGCTGTTTTTT
- | TRBJ1-3 | TRBV11-2 | - | CASSSLGTSTSGNTIYF | TGTGCCAGCAGCTCCCTAGGGACATCCACCTCTGGAAACACCATATATTTT
- | TRBJ2-7 | TRBV18 | - | CASSLGSGSYEQYF | TGTGCCAGCTCCCTCGGGAGTGGGTCCTACGAGCAGTACTTC
- | TRBJ2-7 | TRBV9 | TRBD2 | CASSPYPGGVYEQYF | TGTGCCAGCAGCCCCTATCCGGGAGGAGTCTACGAGCAGTACTTC
- | TRBJ2-1 | TRBV7-2 | TRBD2 | CASSFGTSGIPYNEQFF | TGTGCCAGCAGCTTTGGGACTAGCGGAATCCCCTACAATGAGCAGTTCTTC
- | TRBJ2-7 | TRBV29-1 | - | CSARGAWGPPYEQYF | TGCAGCGCCCGGGGGGCATGGGGGCCCCCCTACGAGCAGTACTTC
- | TRBJ2-1 | TRBV23-1 | TRBD2 | CASSQSIDAALMPTREFEQFF | TGCGCCAGCAGTCAATCGATTGACGCAGCCCTGATGCCAACGCGGGAGTTTGAGCAGTTCTTC
- | TRBJ2-3 | TRBV7-3 | - | CASSLTGSSTDTQYF | TGTGCCAGCAGCTTAACGGGCTCTTCCACAGATACGCAGTATTTT
few | TRBJ1-2 | TRBV15 | TRBD1 | CATSGGQGRSGYTF | TGTGCCACCAGCGGTGGACAGGGGCGTTCTGGCTACACCTTC
- | TRBJ2-5 | TRBV6-6 | TRBD2 | CASSILAGGGETQYF | TGTGCCAGCAGTATCCTAGCGGGTGGCGGGGAGACCCAGTACTTC
few | TRBJ2-5 | TRBV7-2 | - | CASSLAPKRLAGTQYF | TGTGCCAGCAGCTTAGCCCCAAAGCGGCTCGCGGGGACCCAGTACTTC
- | TRBJ2-7 | TRBV6-1 | TRBD2 | CASSLGLAYEQYF | TGTGCCAGCAGTTTAGGACTAGCCTACGAGCAGTACTTC
- | TRBJ2-4 | TRBV1 | - | CTSSLPDRTKNSQYF | TGCACCAGCAGCCTCCCGGACAGAACCAAAAACAGTCAGTACTTC
- | TRBJ2-3 | TRBV5-1 | TRBD2 | CASNHGGSDTQYF | TGCGCCAGCAATCACGGGGGGTCAGATACGCAGTATTTT
- | TRBJ1-2 | TRBV6-5 | - | CASSGATGLYGYTF | TGTGCCAGCAGTGGAGCTACAGGTCTCTATGGCTACACCTTC
- | TRBJ1-5 | TRBV19 | - | CASGEIGNQPQHF | TGTGCCAGCGGGGAAATAGGAAATCAGCCCCAGCATTTT
- | TRBJ2-5 | TRBV19 | TRBD1 | CASSIPSRTGLQETQYF | TGTGCCAGTAGTATCCCATCGCGGACAGGGTTACAAGAGACCCAGTACTTC
- | TRBJ2-7 | TRBV6-5 | TRBD1 | CASSPTGTGEHEQYF | TGTGCCAGCAGCCCAACCGGGACAGGGGAACACGAGCAGTACTTC
- | TRBJ1-1 | TRBV27 | - | CASSPGWAFEAFF | TGTGCCAGCAGTCCCGGCTGGGCCTTTGAAGCTTTCTTT
- | TRBJ2-7 | TRBV29-1 | TRBD1 | CSVSGQGSSYEQYF | TGCAGCGTCTCGGGACAGGGAAGCTCCTACGAGCAGTACTTC
- | TRBJ2-7 | TRBV6-5 | - | CASSYSAGSRIYEQYF | TGTGCCAGCAGTTACTCGGCGGGCTCTAGGATTTACGAGCAGTACTTC
- | TRBJ2-3 | TRBV4-3 | - | CASSQDGRDTDTQYF | TGCGCCAGCAGCCAAGATGGGCGGGACACAGATACGCAGTATTTT
- | TRBJ2-7 | TRBV7-2 | TRBD2 | CASRERGASYEQYF | TGTGCCAGCAGGGAGCGGGGGGCCTCCTACGAGCAGTACTTC
- | TRBJ2-1 | TRBV19 | - | CASSIGLYNEQFF | TGTGCCAGTAGTATAGGCCTATACAATGAGCAGTTCTTC
few | TRBJ2-7 | TRBV18 | - | CASSLGMRDSEQYF | TGTGCCAGCTCACTCGGGATGAGGGATTCGGAGCAGTACTTC
- | TRBJ2-7 | TRBV6-5 | - | CASSRKVGSSYEQYF | TGTGCCAGCAGTCGGAAAGTGGGGAGCTCCTACGAGCAGTACTTC
- | TRBJ2-3 | TRBV2 | - | CASSEAGAYTDTQYF | TGTGCCAGCAGTGAGGCGGGGGCCTACACAGATACGCAGTATTTT
- | TRBJ1-5 | TRBV19 | - | CASSIGHRYQPQHF | TGTGCCAGTAGTATAGGGCACCGATATCAGCCCCAGCATTTT
- | TRBJ1-1 | TRBV4-3 | TRBD1 | CASSPGAGTGLTEAFF | TGCGCCAGCAGCCCTGGCGCCGGGACAGGGCTAACTGAAGCTTTCTTT
- | TRBJ2-7 | TRBV29-1 | - | CSVSGTSSSYEQYF | TGCAGCGTATCCGGGACTTCTAGCTCCTACGAGCAGTACTTC
- | TRBJ2-7 | TRBV15 | TRBD2 | CATSSGLAGRYYEQYF | TGTGCCACCAGCTCTGGACTAGCGGGACGATACTACGAGCAGTACTTC
- | TRBJ2-2 | TRBV10-3 | TRBD1 | CAISESRTGTPGELFF | TGTGCCATCAGTGAGTCGAGGACAGGGACCCCCGGGGAGCTGTTTTTT
- | TRBJ2-7 | TRBV5-6 | - | CASSWGGQTYEQYF | TGTGCCAGCAGCTGGGGGGGACAAACCTACGAGCAGTACTTC
- | TRBJ2-3 | TRBV5-1 | TRBD2 | CASSLGLAGGGTDTQYF | TGCGCCAGCAGCTTAGGACTAGCGGGGGGGGGCACAGATACGCAGTATTTT
- | TRBJ2-2 | TRBV7-3 | - | CASSSANTGELFF | TGTGCCAGCAGCTCAGCGAACACCGGGGAGCTGTTTTTT
once | TRBJ1-1 | TRBV9 | - | CASSPTGLNTEAFF | TGTGCCAGCAGCCCCACAGGGTTGAACACTGAAGCTTTCTTT
- | TRBJ2-2 | TRBV5-1 | TRBD2 | CASNVRAGGPTGELFF | TGCGCCAGCAACGTACGGGCGGGGGGGCCCACCGGGGAGCTGTTTTTT
few | TRBJ2-2 | TRBV9 | - | CASTGYAGPNTGELFF | TGTGCCAGCACTGGTTACGCGGGACCGAACACCGGGGAGCTGTTTTTT
- | TRBJ2-3 | TRBV4-2 | TRBD2 | CASSQLGGYLDTQYF | TGTGCCAGCAGCCAGCTGGGGGGGTACCTGGATACGCAGTATTTT
- | TRBJ2-7 | TRBV21-1 | - | CASSKVTLAGVWSSYEQYF | TGTGCCAGCAGCAAAGTTACACTAGCGGGAGTATGGAGCTCCTACGAGCAGTACTTC
once | TRBJ2-5 | TRBV5-1 | - | CASSVRPQRETQYF | TGCGCCAGCAGCGTTCGACCCCAGCGGGAGACCCAGTACTTC
- | TRBJ2-7 | TRBV4-3 | TRBD2 | CASSQGLAGTYEQYF | TGCGCCAGCAGCCAAGGACTAGCGGGAACCTACGAGCAGTACTTC
- | TRBJ2-2 | TRBV7-3 | TRBD1 | CASSSTGGGTGELFF | TGTGCCAGCAGCTCTACAGGGGGCGGCACCGGGGAGCTGTTTTTT
- | TRBJ1-1 | TRBV5-4 | - | CASSLGQATEAFF | TGTGCCAGCAGCTTGGGGCAGGCCACTGAAGCTTTCTTT
- | TRBJ1-1 | TRBV10-1 | TRBD1 | CASKIDRVGGTTEAFF | TGCGCCAGCAAAATTGACAGGGTTGGGGGGACAACTGAAGCTTTCTTT
- | TRBJ2-2 | TRBV5-4 | TRBD2 | CASSLPSGSTTGELFF | TGTGCCAGCAGCTTGCCCAGCGGGAGTACCACCGGGGAGCTGTTTTTT